This T cell receptor (beta chain) was captured in a study of cytomegalovirus exposure and HLA in healthy donors (dated by TCRdb to 2016 to 2017). Context from the whole study: According to an earlier analysis of 587 of the donors, about 179 million T cells yielded approximately 120 million unique TCR beta sequences and 250 to 350 Gb of sequence data. Typing coverage differed by locus: A, B, C, DRB1 and DQB1 were typed in roughly 620-630 donors, DQA1 in roughly 500, DPA1 in 600 to 610, and DPB1 in approximately 450. A later analysis re-analyzed previously published TCR beta repertoires from 666 donors and added high-resolution HLA genotyping to study TCR occurrence patterns. Every repertoire in the discovery cohort had been generated on one and the same sequencing platform. The aim of the study was to test whether cataloging public T cell receptors could identify signatures of past pathogen exposure. Both class I and class II loci were covered by HLA typing, at four-digit resolution. About five DR-DQ haplotypes were treated as single units for association and clustering because of strong linkage in the cohort. Among some 400 genotyped donors of the cohort, an average of around 240,000 unique TCR beta nucleotide sequences was sequenced per donor, of which about 19% were non-productive. An early release that covered more than 550 HLA-typed donors contained 300 to 350 gigabases of sequencing data and 80 million or so unique TCR sequences. Besides the first cohort of approximately 670 subjects, a separate validation cohort made up of over a hundred different subjects was used. A later genetic analysis took genome-wide SNP genotypes for about 65% of the 666 donors and used that subset as a discovery cohort. Among the roughly 400 genotyped donors, around 79% belonged to the genetic ancestry cluster associated with self-reported Caucasian donors. The study profiled the T cell repertoires of 500 to 800 subjects by immunosequencing and related them to cytomegalovirus serostatus. Donor age, sex, ethnicity and CMV serostatus were compiled alongside the repertoire data. An earlier analysis of roughly 580 of the donors used high-throughput TCR beta sequencing to judge whether each TCR beta V gene segment behaved as functional or pseudogenic. The study combined high-throughput TCR immunosequencing, statistical association of individual TCRs with disease status, and machine learning to predict cytomegalovirus infection status. Rather than using new phenotypic data, the later analysis identified candidate immune exposures from TCR beta sequences and from how often those sequences occurred across donors.

The cohort comprised fewer than 750 healthy bone marrow donors. Cohort members were all nominally healthy when sampled, although unrecorded immune exposures were likely present. Of the 550 to 750 cohort members, approximately 280 had positive CMV serostatus and about 330 had negative CMV serostatus, and CMV serostatus was not recorded for the donor. Each donor provided a peripheral blood sample, and peripheral blood mononuclear cells were used for TCR beta sequencing. Genomic DNA extraction from the blood cell samples was performed with the Qiagen DNeasy Blood Extraction Kit. Library preparation was by the immunoSEQ multiplex PCR assay. For the multiplex PCR, a mixture combining 60 forward primers for TCR Vbeta segments and 13 reverse primers for TCR Jbeta segments was used. Amplification of the CDR3 region of rearranged TCR beta genes was performed with a multiplex PCR assay on genomic DNA. The Illumina HiSeq System was used to sequence the amplified TCR beta libraries as 87-base-pair reads. Processing in the source paper ran as follows. Across the 670 or so repertoires, a later analysis counted approximately 83 million unique TCR beta chains, around 11 million of which were shared by at least two donors. Raw reads were error-corrected and collapsed into unique sequences by a nearest-neighbor algorithm in which closely related sequences were merged to remove PCR and sequencing errors. V, D and J gene segments were assigned by aligning CDR3 sequences to IMGT reference sequences. For a sequence to be retained, a match of at least six nucleotides was required to both a V gene segment and a J gene segment. A rearrangement counted as productive if the CDR3 had no stop codons and remained in frame with V and J, and every other rearrangement counted as non-productive. CDR3 was defined according to IMGT convention as the region running from the second conserved V-encoded cysteine to the conserved J-encoded phenylalanine. Sequences without an unambiguous match to a single V gene segment were excluded from the earlier analysis of almost 600 of the donors. In an earlier analysis of approximately 590 of the donors, a V segment was called functional when productive rearrangements were above 56.7%, and segregating when the standard deviation between donors exceeded 5%. To diagnose cytomegalovirus status from the catalog of TCR beta chain sequences, a statistical classification framework was built. In a later analysis, TCR nucleotide sequences were compared against IMGT/GENE-DB human TR gene sequences so that V and J genes could be assigned. Using the TCRdist pipeline, a later analysis assigned CDR3 sequences along with most-parsimonious VDJ recombination scenarios. In a later analysis, every TCR beta chain was defined by the combination of its CDR3 amino acid sequence and its V-gene family, and reads without a unique V-gene family were dropped. To address suspected cross-contamination and a sequencing artifact, a later analysis removed over 500 highly shared, low-generation-probability nucleotide sequences. In a later analysis, a clonal expansion index was calculated for each public chain from normalized within-repertoire ranks of inferred template counts. In a later analysis, generation probabilities were computed using a VDJ recombination model fitted to out-of-frame rearrangements, and the results were checked against IGoR. In a later analysis, TCR-TCR, TCR-HLA and TCR-CMV co-occurrence was scored with hypergeometric tests, and a repertoire-size bias correction was applied to TCR pairs. False discovery rates were estimated in a later analysis by permuting HLA or CMV assignments 20 times. In a later analysis, co-occurring TCRs were grouped using DBSCAN, with TCRdist sequence similarity added in when clustering inside HLA-allele-positive subsets. Co-occurrence clustering excluded repertoires with fewer than 30,000 or more than 120,000 public chains, plus five with anomalous nucleotide sharing. What TCRdb holds here is the immuneACCESS table cut down to in-frame rearrangements. Part of the clones is not present; checked against another copy, under half of the missing clones reflect an unresolved V gene, and the others are unexplained. The DNA was the basis for D and trimming; V, J and clone size are from that table. This sample comprises some 150,000 clones, approximately 73% of them detected only once. The top ten hold roughly 14% of the sample.

The germline V gene gives CDR1 as MNHEY and CDR2 as SVGAGI. Including cysteine and phenylalanine, the CDR3 has 15 amino acids. Only the CDR3 DNA is retained, 45 bases long and in frame from the first base. The junction carries 10 bases between V and J, which are trimmed by 7 bases and 0 bases respectively. Overall study results and their limits: In vitro tests confirmed that a few of the cytomegalovirus-associated TCR beta chains recognize cytomegalovirus antigens. Broadly in line with IMGT annotations, most TCR beta V segments showed up in productive rearrangements about 87% or about 30% of the time in an earlier analysis of around 550 of the donors. In both the original and validation cohorts, the classifier was reported to diagnose cytomegalovirus status with high specificity and sensitivity. According to a later analysis, most CMV-associated TCR beta chains appeared to be HLA-restricted, and the HLA associations seemed to be driven largely by CMV exposure. Several of the top co-occurrence clusters appeared to be linked to parvovirus B19, influenza, CMV and Epstein-Barr virus, according to a later analysis. A further reported finding was that TCR beta sequences accurately predicted the HLA-A and HLA-B alleles for most subjects in the first cohort. When HLA alleles, especially DR and DQ, strongly co-occurred, TCR associations were difficult to assign to individual alleles. According to a later genetic analysis, donors in an Asian-associated ancestry cluster had fewer N-insertions in productive TCRs than the approximately 630-donor mean. In a later analysis, 15,000 to 20,000 TCR beta sequences were associated with specific HLA alleles at a false discovery rate of 0.05. In a later analysis, HLA-associated TCR beta chains showed more clonal expansion and lower generation probabilities than non-associated chains that were equally common. CMV serostatus was the only immune exposure information available for the cohort. Presence/absence analyses assumed roughly uniform sequencing depth across donors, an assumption that may not hold. A later genetic analysis associated a missense DCLRE1C variant with V-gene and J-gene trimming of TCR beta chains, and an independent cohort replicated the association. Most TCR sequences were observed very rarely across donors, whereas some public TCRs were present in many individuals. The 87-base-pair reads could not distinguish some IMGT-functional V segments, including TRBV6-2 and TRBV6-3, so those segments were excluded. Linkage disequilibrium might explain the correlated functional status among segregating V segments, but an unknown experimental factor could not be ruled out. The authors suggested that the approach could potentially be extended to other disease states and immunological phenotypes. According to a later analysis, TCR association rates differed among HLA loci, with DRB1 alleles showing the most associated TCRs and HLA-C alleles showing the fewest. A cluster of highly shared sequence variants was judged likely to be a technical artifact of the sequencing pipeline. The study listed approximately 150 TCR beta chains as associated with cytomegalovirus. The earlier analysis of approximately 540 of the donors excluded fewer than 20 rarely observed V segments, including chromosome 9 orphons, because counts were too low. HLA typing was unavailable for some donors at each locus, so association tests used only the typed subset. The cohort was sequenced for TCR beta chains only, and without alpha or paired-chain data the features that could be detected were limited.

This clone was counted between two and nine times. Its antigen is currently not known. It has no much larger one-base neighbor in the sample; base qualities were not kept. Sequencing was done on a sample of PBMCs. The V and J genes are TRBV6-5 and TRBJ2-6; no D gene is confidently identified. The TCR originated in a human donor in good health. The nucleotides read TGTGCCAGCACTCACTTGGTCTCTGGGGCCAACGTCCTGACTTTC. Translated, it gives CASTHLVSGANVLTF.